A selection of T cell receptor beta chains follows, all from one sample in a study of CD8+ T cells in alopecia areata. This table comes from immunoSEQ multiplex PCR, and its TCRdb copy is limited to in-frame clones, with some not included. The sample consists of some 110,000 clones, 50% to 75% of them appearing once. Material: CD8+ T cells sorted from blood, obtained at week 4, from a patient treated with tofacitinib. Receptors were obtained from a human donor with alopecia areata. The CDR3 runs from the conserved cysteine through the conserved F or W. The D gene is left open where the match is weak. The size field is filled for only some rows; it gives once, few, many or a size class.

j_gene: TRBJ2-5; d_gene: NA; v_gene: TRBV7-9; abundance: NA; len: 15; CDR3aa: CASSSPGGDQETQYF; CDR3nt: TGTGCCAGCAGCTCCCCCGGGGGCGACCAAGAGACCCAGTACTTC
j_gene: TRBJ2-3; d_gene: NA; v_gene: TRBV29-1; abundance: NA; len: 16; CDR3aa: CSVDSAGGLSTDTQYF; CDR3nt: TGCAGCGTTGACAGCGCCGGGGGGCTGAGCACAGATACGCAGTATTTT
j_gene: TRBJ1-2; d_gene: NA; v_gene: TRBV5-6; abundance: NA; len: 12; CDR3aa: CASSFFRAGYTF; CDR3nt: TGTGCCAGCAGCTTTTTCAGGGCGGGCTACACCTTC
j_gene: TRBJ1-1; d_gene: NA; v_gene: TRBV29-1; abundance: NA; len: 12; CDR3aa: CSVEAGGPEAFF; CDR3nt: TGCAGCGTTGAAGCTGGGGGGCCTGAAGCTTTCTTT
j_gene: TRBJ2-5; d_gene: TRBD2; v_gene: TRBV2; abundance: NA; len: 15; CDR3aa: CASKTSGGAGETQYF; CDR3nt: TGTGCCAGCAAGACTAGCGGGGGCGCGGGGGAGACCCAGTACTTC
j_gene: TRBJ2-7; d_gene: TRBD1; v_gene: TRBV27; abundance: NA; len: 15; CDR3aa: CASSLKGTGPYEQYF; CDR3nt: TGTGCCAGCAGTTTAAAAGGGACAGGTCCCTACGAGCAGTACTTC
j_gene: TRBJ2-5; d_gene: NA; v_gene: TRBV29-1; abundance: NA; len: 15; CDR3aa: CSVEEAGARQETQYF; CDR3nt: TGCAGCGTTGAAGAGGCAGGGGCCCGCCAAGAGACCCAGTACTTC
j_gene: TRBJ1-2; d_gene: NA; v_gene: TRBV29-1; abundance: NA; len: 11; CDR3aa: CSVQDLYGYTF; CDR3nt: TGCAGCGTCCAGGACCTCTATGGCTACACCTTC
j_gene: TRBJ2-7; d_gene: TRBD1; v_gene: TRBV28; abundance: NA; len: 15; CDR3aa: CASRKQGLVSYEQYF; CDR3nt: TGTGCCAGCAGAAAACAGGGGCTAGTCTCCTACGAGCAGTACTTC
j_gene: TRBJ2-7; d_gene: NA; v_gene: TRBV15; abundance: few; len: 16; CDR3aa: CATSREAGDSSYEQYF; CDR3nt: TGTGCCACCAGCAGAGAGGCTGGGGATAGCTCCTACGAGCAGTACTTC
j_gene: TRBJ2-2; d_gene: NA; v_gene: TRBV29-1; abundance: few; len: 12; CDR3aa: CSACKDTGELFF; CDR3nt: TGCAGCGCTTGTAAGGACACCGGGGAGCTGTTTTTT
j_gene: TRBJ2-1; d_gene: NA; v_gene: TRBV27; abundance: NA; len: 14; CDR3aa: CASSLAGVHNEQFF; CDR3nt: TGTGCCAGCAGTTTAGCCGGAGTTCACAATGAGCAGTTCTTC
j_gene: TRBJ2-1; d_gene: NA; v_gene: TRBV19; abundance: NA; len: 14; CDR3aa: CASSIDPRYTEQFF; CDR3nt: TGTGCCAGTAGTATAGATCCTAGATACACTGAGCAGTTCTTC
j_gene: TRBJ2-5; d_gene: TRBD1; v_gene: TRBV10-3; abundance: few; len: 19; CDR3aa: CAISDLDTPLGQDQETQYF; CDR3nt: TGTGCCATCAGTGACCTCGATACCCCTCTTGGACAGGATCAAGAGACCCAGTACTTC
j_gene: TRBJ1-2; d_gene: TRBD1; v_gene: TRBV29-1; abundance: few; len: 14; CDR3aa: CSVEGTGVFYGYTF; CDR3nt: TGCAGCGTTGAAGGGACAGGGGTATTCTATGGCTACACCTTC
j_gene: TRBJ2-3; d_gene: NA; v_gene: TRBV11-2; abundance: NA; len: 13; CDR3aa: CASSLASTDTQYF; CDR3nt: TGTGCCAGCAGCTTAGCTAGCACAGATACGCAGTATTTT
j_gene: TRBJ2-2; d_gene: TRBD2; v_gene: TRBV6-6; abundance: NA; len: 15; CDR3aa: CATYQIAGASGELFF; CDR3nt: TGTGCCACCTATCAGATAGCGGGGGCTTCCGGGGAGCTGTTTTTT
j_gene: TRBJ2-1; d_gene: TRBD2; v_gene: TRBV9; abundance: once; len: 18; CDR3aa: CASSVAAGGLSSYNEQFF; CDR3nt: TGTGCCAGCAGCGTAGCAGCGGGGGGGCTTAGCTCCTACAATGAGCAGTTCTTC
j_gene: TRBJ1-4; d_gene: TRBD1; v_gene: TRBV7-9; abundance: few; len: 15; CDR3aa: CASTQLQGTDEKLFF; CDR3nt: TGTGCCAGCACCCAACTACAGGGGACGGATGAAAAACTGTTTTTT
j_gene: TRBJ1-1; d_gene: NA; v_gene: TRBV28; abundance: NA; len: 12; CDR3aa: CASREGFTEAFF; CDR3nt: TGTGCCAGCAGAGAGGGTTTCACTGAAGCTTTCTTT
j_gene: TRBJ2-6; d_gene: NA; v_gene: TRBV29-1; abundance: NA; len: 16; CDR3aa: CSVDGTDHSGANVLTF; CDR3nt: TGCAGCGTTGATGGGACGGACCACTCTGGGGCCAACGTCCTGACTTTC